These 16 T cell receptor beta chains were sequenced from one sample in a study of cytomegalovirus exposure and HLA in healthy donors. 13 Jbeta primers and 60 Vbeta primers were used for the PCR. Assay: immunoSEQ multiplex PCR; the TCRdb copy retains only in-frame clones and omits some. This table holds almost 200,000 clones, 65% to 80% found once. The sample consisted of PBMCs. All receptors derive from a young woman in good health and CMV-seropositive.

The chain couples TRBV10-3 to TRBJ1-6; 7 positions agree with TRBD1. Trimming removed 3 bases from V and 5 bases from J; junction bases left unmatched: 4. Germline V gene lookup returns CDR1 ENHRY and CDR2 SYGVKD. This CDR3 has 15 amino acids. Here the CDR3 reads CAISEWDRDNSPLHF. The CDR3 region has the DNA TGTGCCATCAGTGAATGGGACAGAGATAATTCACCCCTCCACTTT.

The chain combines TRBV5-1 with TRBJ1-2, with 8 bases fitting TRBD1. V lost 4 bases, J lost 4 bases, and 9 bases stayed unmatched. The germline V gene has CDR1 SGHRS and CDR2 YFSETQ. The CDR3 is made up of 15 amino acids. CDR3 DNA: TGCGCCAGCAGCAACGGACAGGGTGGTGGCTATGGCTACACCTTC. This translates into CASSNGQGGGYGYTF.

The J gene is TRBJ2-3, the V gene TRBV4-1; a weak D match, TRBD1 (5 bases). Trimming removed 0 bases at V and 4 bases at J, with 17 bases between. CDR1 is MGHRA, CDR2 YSYEKL, per germline. The CDR3 runs 17 residues. CDR3 in DNA: TGCGCCAGCAGCCAAGATCGGCGGCAGGGCGCAGCAGATACGCAGTATTTT. Protein sequence: CASSQDRRQGAADTQYF.

The J gene is TRBJ1-2, the V gene TRBV10-2, with 7 bases that match TRBD1. Germline V gene data show CDR1 as WSHSY and CDR2 as SAAADI. V was pared by 6 bases and J by 1 base, with 5 bases of the junction left unmatched. The CDR3 runs to 14 residues. DNA for the CDR3: TGCGCCAGCAGGAGGGGGCAGCTTAACTATGGCTACACCTTC. Its protein is CASRRGQLNYGYTF.

The chain recombines TRBV11-2 with TRBJ2-1, with TRBD2 matching 8 bases. Germline V gene lookup returns CDR1 SGHAT and CDR2 FQNNGV. CDR3 size: 14 residues. Unmatched junction bases numbered 3, after V lost 4 bases and J lost 4 bases. The CDR3 reads CASSSRGGYNEQFF. In DNA form, the CDR3 reads TGTGCCAGCAGCTCCCGGGGGGGGTACAATGAGCAGTTCTTC.

This chain connects TRBV12-2 to TRBJ2-1; the table's D gene call, TRBD2, was not cross checked with the DNA. TRBV12-2 is a documented pseudogene. This CDR3 is built from 15 residues. CDR3 DNA: TGTGCAAGTCGCTTAGTTCCGCAGCGTCTCAATGAGCAGTTCTTC. Its translation: CASRLVPQRLNEQFF.

V usage is TRBV11-2 and J usage is TRBJ2-5, with 8 bases lining up with TRBD1. Trimming took 3 bases from V and 2 from J; bases not matched to a gene: 5. This CDR3 contains 15 residues. In germline, CDR1 is SGHAT, CDR2 FQNNGV. The CDR3 sequence is CASSFSDRGQETQYF. The DNA for the CDR3 is TGTGCCAGCAGCTTCAGCGACAGGGGACAAGAGACCCAGTACTTC.

This sequence joins TRBV5-5 and TRBJ1-1; no definite D call. In germline, CDR1 is SGHKS, CDR2 YYEKEE (reference sequence). V lost 1 base and J lost 0, with 7 bases in between. The CDR3 loop spans 14 amino acids. The CDR3 nucleotides read TGTGCCAGCAGCTTGTACGGAGTGAACACTGAAGCTTTCTTT. This gives the protein CASSLYGVNTEAFF. Using reference TRBV5-5 and TRBJ1-1 for the parts outside the CDR3, the full variable domain is DAGVTQSPTHLIKTRGQQVTLRCSPISGHKSVSWYQQVLGQGPQFIFQYYEKEERGRGNFPDRFSARQFPNYSSELNVNALLLGDSALYLCASSLYGVNTEAFFGQGTRLTVV.

The CDR3 protein is CASSSDRNTEAFF. The CDR3 nucleotides are TGTGCCAGCAGCTCCGACAGGAACACTGAAGCTTTCTTT. The chain carries TRBV7-9 and TRBJ1-1; a weak D match, TRBD1 (5 bases). V was clipped by 4 bases and J by 1 base, with 7 bases between them. There are 13 residues in the CDR3. The germline CDR1 and CDR2 sequences are SEHNR and FQNEAQ (reference sequence).

This chain uses TRBV7-9 with TRBJ2-7; D not resolved. With 5 bases removed from V and 7 bases from J, the gap between germline ends came to 15 bases. The CDR3 loop spans 13 amino acids. The V gene's germline CDR1 is SEHNR and CDR2 FQNEAQ (reference sequence). CDR3 in amino acids: CASSPREAREQYF. The CDR3 coding sequence is TGTGCCAGCAGCCCTAGAGAGGCGCGGGAGCAGTACTTC.

This clone was detected only a few times. The chain employs TRBV6-5 and TRBJ1-3; TRBD1 might be the D (6 bases). The germline CDR1 and CDR2 sequences are MNHEY and SVGAGI. The ends were cut back, 4 bases at V and 6 bases at J, with 13 bases in the middle. CDR3 length: 14 residues. CDR3 in DNA: TGTGCCAGCAGTTCCGGGACAAGTTCAAACACCATATATTTT. Protein product: CASSSGTSSNTIYF.

The chain carries TRBV29-1 and TRBJ2-5; tentatively, D is TRBD2 (7 bases). The CDR3 spans 14 residues. Germline V gene lookup returns CDR1 SQVTM and CDR2 ANQGSEA. V was trimmed by 6 bases and J by 6 bases, leaving 20 bases between them. CDR3 residues: CSVAKGGGRQTQYF. CDR3 nucleotide sequence: TGCAGCGTAGCAAAAGGGGGGGGTCGACAGACCCAGTACTTC.

This clone has a handful of counts. The chain recombines TRBV29-1 with TRBJ2-5; TRBD2 is a possible D gene (5 bases). CDR1 is SQVTM, CDR2 ANQGSEA, per germline. The CDR3 loop spans 12 amino acids. Trimming removed 3 bases from V and 3 bases from J, with 8 bases in between. The CDR3 bases are TGCAGCGTTGATGCGGGTAAAGAGACCCAGTACTTC. Protein product: CSVDAGKETQYF.

The genes are TRBV9 and TRBJ1-1; no clear D. Trimming cost V 0 bases and J 3 bases, with 6 bases left between them. Germline V CDR1 and CDR2: SGDLS, YYNGEE. The CDR3 is made up of 13 amino acids. CDR3 DNA sequence: TGTGCCAGCAGCGTAGCAGTTCACACTGAAGCTTTCTTT. Translation: CASSVAVHTEAFF.

This sequence joins TRBV15 and TRBJ1-2; 8 bases map to TRBD1. With V trimmed by 0 bases and J by 4 bases, 1 base remained unmatched. CDR1 is LNHNV, CDR2 YYDKDF, per germline (reference sequence). This CDR3 has 14 amino acids. DNA of the CDR3: TGTGCCACCAGCAGAGAAGGGACAGGCTATGGCTACACCTTC. Its protein product is CATSREGTGYGYTF. The full variable domain, its missing parts supplied by reference TRBV15 and TRBJ1-2, is DAMVIQNPRYQVTQFGKPVTLSCSQTLNHNVMYWYQQKSSQAPKLLFHYYDKDFNNEADTPDNFQSRRPNTSFCFLDIRSPGLGDTAMYLCATSREGTGYGYTFGSGTRLTVV.

This chain's CDR3 is CASSYGTGVGNEQFF. The CDR3, as DNA: TGTGCCAGCAGTTACGGGACAGGGGTTGGAAATGAGCAGTTCTTC. This sequence joins TRBV6-5 and TRBJ2-1; 10 nucleotides match TRBD1. Germline V gives CDR1 MNHEY, CDR2 SVGAGI. Unmatched junction bases numbered 5, after V lost 2 bases and J lost 7 bases. This CDR3 is built from 15 residues.